The clone carrying this T cell receptor (beta chain) turned up a few times. The target antigen is unknown. CDR3 size: 13 residues. From germline, CDR1 is MNHNS and CDR2 SASEGT. V was shortened by 8 bases and J by 3 bases, with 11 bases between the two germline ends. Each cDNA held unique molecular identifiers, and template switching gave it a universal primer site. TCRdb ran MiXCR on the 5' RACE reads and lists one entry per CDR3 protein. Altogether approximately 530,000 distinct CDR3 sequences are present, around 24% being singletons, with the ten largest covering 0.48%. This record belongs to a study of identical twins. Study-wide results and caveats: Analyses of zero insertions could be partly confounded by invariant MAIT and iNKT cells. In beta out-of-frame sequences, the excess sharing between twins was weaker. Models predicted less out-of-frame TCR alpha sharing in monozygotic twins than was found.

In addition, the sample was reused for a study of yellow fever vaccine responses in identical twins.

The sequence was collected from a woman aged 18-29 years in good health. Sequenced: CD4+ T cells sorted from blood. This sequence joins TRBV6-1 and TRBJ2-1, with no clear D. The CDR3 DNA sequence: TGTGCCAGCGCCCCGGCTGTCTACAATGAGCAGTTCTTC. This gives the protein CASAPAVYNEQFF.